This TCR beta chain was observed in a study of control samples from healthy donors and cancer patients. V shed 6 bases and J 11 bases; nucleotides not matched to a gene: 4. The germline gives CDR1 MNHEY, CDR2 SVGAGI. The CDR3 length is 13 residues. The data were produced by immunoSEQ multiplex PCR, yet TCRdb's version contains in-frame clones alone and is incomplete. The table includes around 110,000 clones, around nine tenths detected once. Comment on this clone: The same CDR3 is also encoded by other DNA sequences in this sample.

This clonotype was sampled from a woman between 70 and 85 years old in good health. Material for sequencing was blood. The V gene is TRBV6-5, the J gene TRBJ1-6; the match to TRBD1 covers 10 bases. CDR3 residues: CASRRQGATPLHF. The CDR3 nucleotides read TGTGCCAGCAGACGACAGGGGGCAACACCCCTCCACTTT.